Listed below are T cell receptor beta chains from one sample, sequenced in a study of vaccination effects on CD4 cells after COVID-19. Method: immunoSEQ multiplex PCR; TCRdb's copy keeps in-frame clones and lacks some. The sample lists about 15,000 clones, around three quarters occurring once. Antigen specificity for these receptors is unknown. The sequenced sample was CD4+ T cells from PBMCs cultured with SARS-CoV-2 spike peptides, obtained after COVID-19 vaccination. The source is a human donor who had a prior SARS-CoV-2 infection. Both conserved end residues are part of each CDR3. A D gene is named only where the DNA matches it firmly. Where a row states a size, it is once, few, many or the class of an expanded clone; other rows omit it.

J gene,D gene,clone size,V gene,CDR3 DNA,CDR3 protein
TRBJ1-1,TRBD1,medium-sized,TRBV5-4,TGTGCCAGCAGCTTACAGGGGTACACTGAAGCTTTCTTT,CASSLQGYTEAFF
TRBJ2-1,TRBD2,.,TRBV5-1,TGCGCCAGCAGCTTGGGTAGCGGGGGGAGTGAGCAGTTCTTC,CASSLGSGGSEQFF
TRBJ2-7,.,.,TRBV30,TGTGCCTGGAGTGTTATTCCGGGGGCGAGAGAGCAGTACTTC,CAWSVIPGAREQYF
TRBJ2-5,.,few,TRBV24-1,TGTGCCACCAGTGATTTCGTCCAGGGACGGGAGACCCAGTACTTC,CATSDFVQGRETQYF
TRBJ2-2,.,once,TRBV19,TGTGCCAGTGGCGGGTTTGTCGGGGAGCTGTTTTTT,CASGGFVGELFF
TRBJ1-2,.,.,TRBV27,TGTGCCAGCAGTTTATTGGACGGAGGCAGCTACACCTTC,CASSLLDGGSYTF
TRBJ1-3,TRBD1,.,TRBV5-5,TGTGCCAGCAGCTTGAACAGGGGGCAAAACACCATATATTTT,CASSLNRGQNTIYF
TRBJ2-3,.,few,TRBV30,TGTGCCTGGAGTTGGGGAGATACGCAGTATTTT,CAWSWGDTQYF
TRBJ2-3,.,.,TRBV11-3,TGTGCCAGCAGCCCCCTCGGAAGGGGAACTAGCACAGATACGCAGTATTTT,CASSPLGRGTSTDTQYF
TRBJ1-4,.,.,TRBV3-1/TRBV3-2,TGTGCCAGCAGCCAAGGAAGGCAAAGGCTGTTTTTT,CASSQGRQRLFF
TRBJ2-1,.,.,TRBV21-1,TGTGCCAGCAGCACCCCACCCATCCAGGGACTAGCGGGAGGGCCAGACCGATGGGTGCAGTTCTTC,CASSTPPIQGLAGGPDRWVQFF
TRBJ1-2,.,once,TRBV12-3/TRBV12-4,TGTGCCAGCAGACTCGGACAGTTTGGTGGCTACACCTTC,CASRLGQFGGYTF
TRBJ2-1,.,.,TRBV3-1/TRBV3-2,TGTGCCAGCAGCCAAGGGGTTCCTAGATACAATGAGCAGTTCTTC,CASSQGVPRYNEQFF
TRBJ2-3,TRBD2,.,TRBV2,TGTGCCAGCAGTACGGGACTAGCGGGGGCTGGGGATACGCAGTATTTT,CASSTGLAGAGDTQYF
TRBJ1-4,TRBD1,.,TRBV6-1,TGTGCCAGCAGTGAACCGGGACAGGGCAATGAAAAACTGTTTTTT,CASSEPGQGNEKLFF
TRBJ2-3,.,.,TRBV4-3,TGCGCCAGCAGCCAAGGTGGGAGACCCAGGGATACGCAGTATTTT,CASSQGGRPRDTQYF
TRBJ1-5,.,once,TRBV7-9,TGTGCCAGCAGCTTAGGCGATCAGCCCCAGCATTTT,CASSLGDQPQHF
TRBJ2-6,.,.,TRBV12-5,TGTGCTAGTGGTTTGGCCTTGGGACGGAGCTCTGGGGCCAACGTCCTGACTTTC,CASGLALGRSSGANVLTF
TRBJ1-6,TRBD1,.,TRBV6-5,TGTGCCAGCAGTTACGTTCGACAGGGTAATTCACCCCTCCACTTT,CASSYVRQGNSPLHF
TRBJ1-5,.,.,TRBV6-5,TGTGCCAGCAGTTACGGGCCAGGGAGCAATCAGCCCCAGCATTTT,CASSYGPGSNQPQHF
TRBJ2-7,.,.,TRBV27,TGTGCCAGCAGTTACGGTACGGAACCCTACGAGCAGTACTTC,CASSYGTEPYEQYF
TRBJ2-3,.,.,TRBV5-1,TGCGCCAGCAGCTTGGAATCCCCGGGAACCACAGATACGCAGTATTTT,CASSLESPGTTDTQYF
TRBJ2-1,.,.,TRBV11-1,TGTGCCAGCAGCAGGTTGGGGGGAGCTGAGCAGTTCTTC,CASSRLGGAEQFF
TRBJ2-7,.,.,TRBV28,TGTGCCAGCAGTGGACACACAACGCTGCAAGGGGAGCAGTACTTC,CASSGHTTLQGEQYF
TRBJ2-3,.,.,TRBV4-1,TGCGCCAGCAGCCAAGATGAGGTGGGCACAGATACGCAGTATTTT,CASSQDEVGTDTQYF
TRBJ2-5,TRBD2,.,TRBV3-1/TRBV3-2,TGTGCCAGCAGCCGACTAGCGGGAGAGACCCAGTACTTC,CASSRLAGETQYF
TRBJ1-4,.,once,TRBV5-1,TGCGCCAGCAGCCACCGATGGCCGGGACAAGCTAGTAATGAAAAACTGTTTTTT,CASSHRWPGQASNEKLFF
TRBJ2-3,TRBD2,.,TRBV4-2,TGTGCCAGCAGCCAAGTTTTTCAGCGGGGGGACACAGATACGCAGTATTTT,CASSQVFQRGDTDTQYF
TRBJ2-3,.,.,TRBV24-1,TGTGCCACCAGTGCAGTAGCGGAGAGTAGCACAGATACGCAGTATTTT,CATSAVAESSTDTQYF
TRBJ2-3,TRBD2,.,TRBV30,TGTGCCTGGACGCGGACTAGCGGCACAGATACGCAGTATTTT,CAWTRTSGTDTQYF
TRBJ1-1,TRBD1,once,TRBV29-1,TGCAGCGTTAAGGGTGGGACAGGGGGTTTGACTTTCTTT,CSVKGGTGGLTFF
TRBJ1-4,.,.,TRBV3-1/TRBV3-2,TGTGCCAGCAGCCAAGGGCGAACAGGGTCTGAAAAACTGTTTTTT,CASSQGRTGSEKLFF
TRBJ1-2,.,.,TRBV12-3/TRBV12-4,TGTGCCAGCAGTACAAGGGGCGGCTATGGCTACACCTTC,CASSTRGGYGYTF
TRBJ2-4,TRBD2,.,TRBV5-8,TGTGCCAGCAGCTGGCCGGGACTAGCGGGGGGGTCAAACATTCAGTACTTC,CASSWPGLAGGSNIQYF
TRBJ2-2,TRBD2,.,TRBV18,TGTGCCAGCTCACCATCCCCAGCGGGGGTACTGAACACCGGGGAGCTGTTTTTT,CASSPSPAGVLNTGELFF
TRBJ2-5,.,once,TRBV2,TGTGCCAGCAGTGAAATAACGGCCCAGGAGACCCAGTACTTC,CASSEITAQETQYF